This T cell receptor (beta chain) derives from a study of high-grade serous ovarian cancer treatment subgroups. Overall study: On average, roughly 14,000 reads and 7,000 to 8,500 unique TCR beta rearrangements were obtained per sample. Study-level findings and limits: Bulk tumor TCR sequencing gave no spatial information. Different patients shared almost no repertoire; same-patient tumors shared about 0.11 to 0.79. Higher neoantigen levels went with greater TCR clonal relatedness.

Assay: immunoSEQ multiplex PCR; the TCRdb copy retains only in-frame clones and omits some. The data hold thousands of clones, with approximately 69% observed a single time. In its sample, this clone was seen once. Its antigen is still unknown. The tumor samples were collected prior to definitive surgery or chemotherapy. CDR3 size: 12 residues. Per the germline V gene, CDR1 is SGHTA and CDR2 is FQGNSA. The V gene lost 5 bases and the J gene lost 11 bases, with 15 bases spanning the gap. Sequencing was carried out using tumor tissue. The chain is built from TRBV7-2 and TRBJ1-1; D is ambiguous. The clonotype was recovered from a human donor with high-grade serous ovarian cancer. CDR3 coding DNA: TGTGCCAGCAGCCCGATTACAGTATCTGCTTTCTTT. Translating it yields CASSPITVSAFF. The full variable domain, rest sourced from reference TRBV7-2 and TRBJ1-1, is GAGVSQSPSNKVTEKGKDVELRCDPISGHTALYWYRQSLGQGLEFLIYFQGNSAPDKSGLPSDRFSAERTGGSVSTLTIQRTQQEDSAVYLCASSPITVSAFFGQGTRLTVV.